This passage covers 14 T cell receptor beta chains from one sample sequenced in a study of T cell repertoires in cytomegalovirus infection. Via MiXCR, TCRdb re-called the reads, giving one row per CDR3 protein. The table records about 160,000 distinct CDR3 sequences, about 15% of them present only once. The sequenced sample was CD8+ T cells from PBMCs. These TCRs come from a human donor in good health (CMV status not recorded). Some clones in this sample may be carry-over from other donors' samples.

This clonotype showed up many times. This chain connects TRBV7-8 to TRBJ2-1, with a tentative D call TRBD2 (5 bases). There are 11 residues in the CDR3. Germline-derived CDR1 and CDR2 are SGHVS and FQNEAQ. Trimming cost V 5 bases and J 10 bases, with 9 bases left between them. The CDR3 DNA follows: TGTGCCAGCAGCGGAGGTTGGGAGCAGTTCTTC. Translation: CASSGGWEQFF.

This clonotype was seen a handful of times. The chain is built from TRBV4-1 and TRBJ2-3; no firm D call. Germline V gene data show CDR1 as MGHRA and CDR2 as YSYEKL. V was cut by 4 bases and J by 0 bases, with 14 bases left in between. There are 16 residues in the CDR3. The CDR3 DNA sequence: TGCGCCAGCAGCCCCACGGGCTTTCCTAGCACAGATACGCAGTATTTT. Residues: CASSPTGFPSTDTQYF.

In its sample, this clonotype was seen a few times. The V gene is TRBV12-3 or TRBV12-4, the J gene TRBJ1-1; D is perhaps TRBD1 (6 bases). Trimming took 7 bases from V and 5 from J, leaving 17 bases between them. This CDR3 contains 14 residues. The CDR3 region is CASNPDAGATEAFF. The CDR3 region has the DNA TGTGCCAGCAATCCAGACGCGGGGGCAACTGAAGCTTTCTTT.

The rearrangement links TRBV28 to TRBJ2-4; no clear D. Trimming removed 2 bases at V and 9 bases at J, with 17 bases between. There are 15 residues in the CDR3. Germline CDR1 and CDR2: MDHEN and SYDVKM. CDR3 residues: CASSLGNNKMAIQYF. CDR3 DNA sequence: TGTGCCAGCAGTTTAGGAAATAACAAAATGGCCATTCAGTACTTC.

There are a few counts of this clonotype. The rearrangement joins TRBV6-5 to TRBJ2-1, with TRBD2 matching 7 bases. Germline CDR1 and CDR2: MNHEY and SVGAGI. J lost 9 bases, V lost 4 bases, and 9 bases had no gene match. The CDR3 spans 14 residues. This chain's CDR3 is CASSSPRLAIEQFF. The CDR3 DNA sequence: TGTGCCAGCAGTTCGCCCCGACTAGCCATTGAGCAGTTCTTC.

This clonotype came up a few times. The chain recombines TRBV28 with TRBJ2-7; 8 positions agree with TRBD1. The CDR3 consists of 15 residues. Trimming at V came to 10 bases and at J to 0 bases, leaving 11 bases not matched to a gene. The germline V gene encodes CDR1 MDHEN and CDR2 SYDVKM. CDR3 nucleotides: TGTGCCACCAGGCCAGGGACAGGCAGCTCCTACGAGCAGTACTTC. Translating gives CATRPGTGSSYEQYF.

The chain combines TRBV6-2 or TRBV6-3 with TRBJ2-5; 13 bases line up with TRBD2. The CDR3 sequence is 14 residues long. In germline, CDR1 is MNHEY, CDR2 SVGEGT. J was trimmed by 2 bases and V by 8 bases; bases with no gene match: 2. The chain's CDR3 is CASGLAGAQETQYF. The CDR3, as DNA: TGTGCCAGCGGACTAGCGGGAGCACAAGAGACCCAGTACTTC.

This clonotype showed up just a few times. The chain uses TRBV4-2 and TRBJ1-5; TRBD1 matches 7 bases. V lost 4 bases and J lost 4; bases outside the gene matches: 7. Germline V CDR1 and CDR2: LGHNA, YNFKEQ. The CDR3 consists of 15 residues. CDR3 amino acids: CASSPKTGPNQPQHF. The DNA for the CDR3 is TGTGCCAGCAGCCCTAAGACAGGGCCGAATCAGCCCCAGCATTTT.

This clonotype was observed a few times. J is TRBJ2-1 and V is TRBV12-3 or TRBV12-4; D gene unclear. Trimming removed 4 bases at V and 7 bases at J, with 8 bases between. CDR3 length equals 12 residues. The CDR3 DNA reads TGTGCCAGCAGTTACAGTGCGAATGAGCAGTTCTTC. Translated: CASSYSANEQFF.

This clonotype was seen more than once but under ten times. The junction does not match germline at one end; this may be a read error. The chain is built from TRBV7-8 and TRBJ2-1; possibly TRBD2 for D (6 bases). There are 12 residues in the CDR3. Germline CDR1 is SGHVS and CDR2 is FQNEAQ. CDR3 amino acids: CTSSPGVDEQFF. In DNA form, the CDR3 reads TGTACCAGCAGTCCGGGGGTGGATGAGCAGTTCTTC.

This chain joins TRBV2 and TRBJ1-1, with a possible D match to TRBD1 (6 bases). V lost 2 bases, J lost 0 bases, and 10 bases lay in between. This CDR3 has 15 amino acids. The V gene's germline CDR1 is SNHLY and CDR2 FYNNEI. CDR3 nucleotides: TGTGCCAGCAGTGAACGGGGGGCATTGAACACTGAAGCTTTCTTT. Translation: CASSERGALNTEAFF.

CDR3 DNA sequence: TGTGCCAGCAGCTTTTCGGGCGGGGAGCTGTTTTTT. Translating gives CASSFSGGELFF. The genes are TRBV7-6 and TRBJ2-2; D gene uncertain. V was pared by 3 bases and J by 7 bases, with 6 bases between. Germline V gene data show CDR1 as SGHVS and CDR2 as FNYEAQ. This CDR3 comprises 12 residues.

The CDR3 here is CASSEGLTGLTNEQFF. The CDR3 coding sequence is TGTGCCAGCAGTGAAGGTCTTACGGGGCTCACCAATGAGCAGTTCTTC. V usage is TRBV6-4 and J usage is TRBJ2-1, with D perhaps matching TRBD1 or TRBD2 (5 bases each). CDR1 and CDR2 (germline): MRHNA, SNTAGT. The CDR3 runs to 16 residues. V was trimmed by 3 bases and J by 6 bases, leaving 18 bases between them.

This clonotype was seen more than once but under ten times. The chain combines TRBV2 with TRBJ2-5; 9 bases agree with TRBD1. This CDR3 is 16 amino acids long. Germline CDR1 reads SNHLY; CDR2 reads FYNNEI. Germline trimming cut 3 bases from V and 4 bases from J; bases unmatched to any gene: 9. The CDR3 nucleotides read TGTGCCAGCAGTGACGTGGGACAGGGCTCTCGAGAGACCCAGTACTTC. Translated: CASSDVGQGSRETQYF. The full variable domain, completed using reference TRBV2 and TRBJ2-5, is EPEVTQTPSHQVTQMGQEVILRCVPISNHLYFYWYRQILGQKVEFLVSFYNNEISEKSEIFDDQFSVERPDGSNFTLKIRSTKLEDSAMYFCASSDVGQGSRETQYFGPGTRLLVL.